A single sample is the source of the 25 T cell receptor beta chains below, sequenced in a study of T cell responses to AZD1222 COVID-19 vaccine. Only in-frame clones appear in the TCRdb table, and some are missing; sequencing was by immunoSEQ multiplex PCR. The sample lists about 140,000 clones, about 90% occurring once. This specimen consisted of peripheral blood, obtained on day 0 of AZD1222 vaccination. These receptors all come from an adult in good health.

This chain uses TRBV6-5 with TRBJ1-2; 7 bases fit TRBD1. The V and J ends lost 4 bases and 8 bases, in that order; junction bases with no gene match: 7. The CDR3 contains 13 residues. From germline, CDR1 is MNHEY and CDR2 SVGAGI. In DNA, the CDR3 is TGTGCCAGCAGTTCCGTCCGGACAGGAGGCTACACCTTC. Translation: CASSSVRTGGYTF.

The chain uses TRBV15 and TRBJ1-5, with D hard to call. The CDR3 length is 17 residues. Trimming shortened V by 6 bases and J by 3 bases, and 21 bases separated the two germline ends. In germline, CDR1 is LNHNV, CDR2 YYDKDF (reference sequence). The CDR3 reads CATSPTLGLPNNQPQHF. The CDR3, as DNA: TGTGCCACCAGTCCCACGCTCGGACTCCCAAACAATCAGCCCCAGCATTTT.

The chain joins TRBV23-1 to TRBJ1-4, with TRBD1 matching 10 bases. TRBV23-1 is an open reading frame whose function is uncertain. V shed 2 bases and J 5 bases; nucleotides not matched to a gene: 2. The CDR3 contains 15 residues. The DNA of the CDR3 is TGCGCCAGCAGTCAACCGGGACAGGGGAATGAAAAACTGTTTTTT. Residues: CASSQPGQGNEKLFF.

This chain connects TRBV7-9 to TRBJ1-3, with no clear D. V shed 1 base and J shed 2 bases, with 3 bases lying between them. CDR3 length: 13 amino acids. Germline V lookup: CDR1 SEHNR, CDR2 FQNEAQ (reference sequence). The CDR3 sequence: CASSLGPGNTIYF. DNA of the CDR3: TGTGCCAGCAGCTTAGGACCTGGAAACACCATATATTTT.

The chain links TRBV21-1 to TRBJ1-1. TRBV21-1 is a recognized pseudogene. The CDR3 covers 16 residues. DNA of the CDR3: TGTGCCAGCAGCAATGGGGGTACGGTCGGAAACACTGAAGCTTTCTTT. Amino acid sequence: CASSNGGTVGNTEAFF.

A few counts support this clone. The chain uses TRBV2 and TRBJ1-2, with TRBD1 as a possible D gene (6 bases). The germline gives CDR1 SNHLY, CDR2 FYNNEI. The CDR3 extends over 16 amino acids. V was pared by 5 bases and J by 0 bases, with 16 bases between. CDR3 sequence reads: CASSKGGAEANYGYTF. CDR3 in DNA: TGTGCCAGCAGTAAAGGGGGAGCGGAGGCTAACTATGGCTACACCTTC. Supplemented by reference TRBV2 and TRBJ1-2, the full variable domain reads EPEVTQTPSHQVTQMGQEVILRCVPISNHLYFYWYRQILGQKVEFLVSFYNNEISEKSEIFDDQFSVERPDGSNFTLKIRSTKLEDSAMYFCASSKGGAEANYGYTFGSGTRLTVV.

In DNA form, the CDR3 reads TGTGCCATCAGTGAGCGGGGGACGGACAATTCACCCCTCCACTTT. It yields the protein CAISERGTDNSPLHF. The rearrangement uses TRBV10-3 and TRBJ1-6, with D perhaps TRBD1 (5 bases). The CDR3 sequence is 15 residues long. The germline V and J ends were trimmed by 2 bases and 7 bases, with 12 bases remaining between them. Per the germline V gene, CDR1 is ENHRY and CDR2 is SYGVKD.

The chain couples TRBV13 to TRBJ1-4; D gene unclear. V lost 3 bases and J lost 6, with 14 bases in between. CDR1 PRHDT and CDR2 FYEKMQ come from the germline V gene (reference sequence). The CDR3 sequence is 15 residues long. CDR3 bases: TGTGCCAGCAGCTTGAGATCTACTAGGGATGAAAAACTGTTTTTT. Translating gives CASSLRSTRDEKLFF.

This chain uses TRBV6-1 with TRBJ2-5; D gene ambiguous. Germline V lookup: CDR1 MNHNS, CDR2 SASEGT. Trimming stripped 3 bases from V and 7 bases from J, with 15 bases between. This CDR3 spans 14 amino acids. CDR3 nucleotide sequence: TGTGCCAGCAGTGATAGTAGGAGCACGGGGACCCAGTACTTC. Its protein is CASSDSRSTGTQYF.

The chain couples TRBV29-1 to TRBJ1-6, with 8 bases lining up with TRBD1. V lost 4 bases to trimming and J lost 7 bases; unmatched junction nucleotides: 0. Germline V gives CDR1 SQVTM, CDR2 ANQGSEA. This CDR3 contains 12 residues. CDR3 coding DNA: TGCAGCGTTGGGACAGGGAATTCACCCCTCCACTTT. Its translation: CSVGTGNSPLHF.

The chain couples TRBV29-1 to TRBJ2-1; no definite D call. CDR1 is SQVTM, CDR2 ANQGSEA, per germline. The CDR3 extends over 11 amino acids. Trimming took 2 bases from V and 9 from J, leaving 8 bases between them. The CDR3 sequence is CSVERFSEQFF. The DNA for the CDR3 is TGCAGCGTTGAAAGGTTCAGTGAGCAGTTCTTC.

V and J are TRBV27 and TRBJ1-4; D not resolved. V was pared by 2 bases and J by 3 bases, with 13 bases between. This CDR3 has 16 residues. The germline CDR1 and CDR2 sequences are MNHEY and SMNVEV (reference sequence). CDR3 protein: CASSLGIWQANEKLFF. As DNA, the CDR3 is TGTGCCAGCAGTTTAGGTATCTGGCAGGCTAATGAAAAACTGTTTTTT. Filled out from reference TRBV27 and TRBJ1-4, the complete variable domain reads EAQVTQNPRYLITVTGKKLTVTCSQNMNHEYMSWYRQDPGLGLRQIYYSMNVEVTDKGDVPEGYKVSRKEKRNFPLILESPSPNQTSLYFCASSLGIWQANEKLFFGSGTQLSVL.

The rearrangement joins TRBV19 to TRBJ2-7, with TRBD2 matching 8 bases. Germline trimming cut 3 bases from V and 0 bases from J; bases unmatched to any gene: 7. The CDR3 spans 16 residues. The germline CDR1 and CDR2 sequences are LNHDA and SQIVND (reference sequence). The CDR3 nucleotides are TGTGCCAGTAGTATGGGGACTAGAGCCGGCTCCTACGAGCAGTACTTC. It yields the protein CASSMGTRAGSYEQYF.

V is TRBV28 and J is TRBJ1-2; no reliable D call. The germline V gene encodes CDR1 MDHEN and CDR2 SYDVKM. The CDR3 is 14 amino acids. V lost 4 bases, J lost 4 bases, and 13 bases lay in between. The CDR3 loop reads CASSSPSPVYGYTF. DNA for the CDR3: TGTGCCAGCAGTTCCCCCTCTCCAGTCTATGGCTACACCTTC.

This clone appeared once. This chain links TRBV12-5 with TRBJ2-7, with no clear D. Trimming took 1 base from V and 0 from J, leaving 19 bases between them. The CDR3 length is 18 residues. Germline-derived CDR1 and CDR2 are LGHNT and FRNRAP. This CDR3 reads CASGLAPPADRSSYEQYF. The CDR3 nucleotides read TGTGCTAGTGGTTTGGCCCCCCCCGCCGACCGGAGCTCCTACGAGCAGTACTTC.

V usage is TRBV19 and J usage is TRBJ1-1; D gene uncertain. The CDR3 loop spans 11 amino acids. CDR1 is LNHDA and CDR2 is SQIVND in the germline V gene (reference sequence). The ends were cut back, 5 bases at V and 1 base at J, with 2 bases in the middle. The CDR3 DNA follows: TGTGCCAGTAGTTGGAACACTGAAGCTTTCTTT. It codes for CASSWNTEAFF.

This chain links TRBV7-8 with TRBJ2-1; D is tentatively TRBD1 or TRBD2 (6 bases each). Per germline, CDR1 SGHVS and CDR2 FQNEAQ. V was trimmed by 0 bases and J by 4 bases, leaving 10 bases between them. The CDR3 length is 15 residues. CDR3 amino acids: CASSLASGAYNEQFF. The CDR3 nucleotides are TGTGCCAGCAGCTTAGCGTCGGGGGCGTACAATGAGCAGTTCTTC.

The chain combines TRBV6-6 with TRBJ2-7; 9 bases fit TRBD1. The CDR3 loop spans 13 amino acids. Trimming took 2 bases from V and 5 from J; bases not matched to a gene: 1. Germline-derived CDR1 and CDR2 are MNHNY and SVGAGI (reference sequence). CDR3 protein: CASSYGTGNEQYF. In DNA, the CDR3 is TGTGCCAGCAGTTACGGGACAGGGAACGAGCAGTACTTC.

This clone appeared once. The chain links TRBV2 to TRBJ2-2, with TRBD1 matching over 8 bases. After removal of 5 bases from V and 8 bases from J, the junction contained 7 bases not matched to a gene. The CDR3 has 14 amino acids. CDR1 and CDR2 (germline): SNHLY, FYNNEI. The CDR3 is CASSPDRVAGELFF. The CDR3 nucleotides are TGTGCCAGCAGTCCGGACAGGGTGGCGGGGGAGCTGTTTTTT.

The chain combines TRBV2 with TRBJ2-7; D gene unclear. V was trimmed by 2 bases and J by 4 bases, leaving 9 bases between them. Germline CDR1 is SNHLY and CDR2 is FYNNEI. This CDR3 comprises 13 residues. The CDR3 spells CASSESSTYEQYF. The DNA of the CDR3 is TGTGCCAGCAGTGAAAGTTCCACATACGAGCAGTACTTC.

This clone showed up just a few times. The gene calls are TRBV5-8 and TRBJ1-4; D is perhaps TRBD1 (6 bases). V lost 1 base to trimming and J lost 8 bases, with 15 bases between them. This CDR3 is 15 amino acids long. Germline V gene sequence: CDR1 SGHTS, CDR2 YDEGEE. The CDR3 DNA is TGTGCCAGCAGCTTGCTGGGGGGGCGAAGGGAAAAACTGTTTTTT. Protein sequence: CASSLLGGRREKLFF.

The chain couples TRBV28 to TRBJ1-2; D gene unclear. Germline CDR1 is MDHEN and CDR2 is SYDVKM. The CDR3 covers 13 residues. The ends were cut back, 3 bases at V and 1 base at J, with 6 bases in the middle. The CDR3 protein is CASSFNSNYGYTF. The CDR3 DNA reads as TGTGCCAGCAGTTTCAACAGTAACTATGGCTACACCTTC.

The chain links TRBV7-2 to TRBJ1-4, with D maybe TRBD1 (5 bases). Germline-derived CDR1 and CDR2 are SGHTA and FQGNSA. V lost 0 bases to trimming and J lost 8 bases, with 10 bases between them. The CDR3 has 14 amino acids. CDR3 protein: CASSLAGAGEKLFF. The DNA for the CDR3 is TGTGCCAGCAGCTTAGCAGGGGCAGGGGAAAAACTGTTTTTT.

J is TRBJ2-3 and V is TRBV18; the D is unclear. V lost 3 bases and J 3 bases, leaving 10 bases between the germline ends. The CDR3 runs to 14 residues. From germline, CDR1 is KGHSH and CDR2 LQKENI. CDR3 loop: CASSPSFGTDTQYF. For the CDR3, the DNA is TGTGCCAGCTCACCTTCCTTTGGGACAGATACGCAGTATTTT.

The rearrangement joins TRBV7-3 to TRBJ2-5, with D tentatively TRBD2 (6 bases). The ends were cut back, 5 bases at V and 7 bases at J, with 20 bases in the middle. The CDR3 is made up of 15 amino acids. CDR1 is SGHTA, CDR2 FQGTGA, per germline. CDR3 sequence: CASSVDSGTERTQYF. The CDR3 region has the DNA TGTGCCAGCAGCGTCGACTCCGGGACTGAGCGGACCCAGTACTTC. The whole variable domain, filled in from reference TRBV7-3 and TRBJ2-5, reads GAGVSQTPSNKVTEKGKYVELRCDPISGHTALYWYRQSLGQGPEFLIYFQGTGAADDSGLPNDRFFAVRPEGSVSTLKIQRTERGDSAVYLCASSVDSGTERTQYFGPGTRLLVL.